This T cell receptor (beta chain) was captured by sequencing in a study of T cell responses to AZD1222 COVID-19 vaccine. The CDR3 consists of 13 residues. V lost 2 bases and J lost 3, with 5 bases in between. Germline-derived CDR1 and CDR2 are SGHTA and FQGNSA. Whole-study findings and limits: Spike-specific TCR breadth and depth rose after two AZD1222 doses. None of the repertoires were sampled until the peak T cell response had passed.

Repertoires were generated with immunoSEQ multiplex PCR, while TCRdb's copy carries only in-frame clones and drops some. The data contain 150,000 or so clones, around 92% of them singletons. Whether given at about 4 or about 12 weeks, second doses were pooled. As regards this clone: What it binds is not known.

The sample in question was peripheral blood, obtained 28 days after the second AZD1222 dose. This receptor was obtained from an adult who received the AZD1222 COVID-19 vaccine. The V and J genes are TRBV7-2 and TRBJ1-5; no firm D call. In nucleotides, the CDR3 is TGTGCCAGCAGCTTACAGCCCAATCAGCCCCAGCATTTT. Residues: CASSLQPNQPQHF.